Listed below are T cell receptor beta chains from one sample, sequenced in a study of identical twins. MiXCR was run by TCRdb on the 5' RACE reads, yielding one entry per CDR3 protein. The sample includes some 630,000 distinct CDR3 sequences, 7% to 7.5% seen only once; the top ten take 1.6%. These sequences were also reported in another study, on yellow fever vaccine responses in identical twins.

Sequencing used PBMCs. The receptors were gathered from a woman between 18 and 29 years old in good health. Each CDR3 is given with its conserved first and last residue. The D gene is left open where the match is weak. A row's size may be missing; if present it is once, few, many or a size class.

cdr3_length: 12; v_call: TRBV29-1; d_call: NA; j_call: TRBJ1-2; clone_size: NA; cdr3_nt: TGCAGCGTTGAAGTTGCACTCCGGGGCTACACCTTC; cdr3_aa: CSVEVALRGYTF
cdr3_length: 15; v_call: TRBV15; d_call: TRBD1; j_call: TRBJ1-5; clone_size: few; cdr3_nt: TGTGCCACCAGCAGAGCCGGGACAGGCGATCAGCCCCAGCATTTT; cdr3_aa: CATSRAGTGDQPQHF
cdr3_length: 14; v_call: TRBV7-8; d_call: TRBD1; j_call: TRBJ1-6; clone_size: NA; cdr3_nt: TGTGCCAGCAGCAGCGGGACAGATAATTCACCCCTCCACTTT; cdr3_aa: CASSSGTDNSPLHF
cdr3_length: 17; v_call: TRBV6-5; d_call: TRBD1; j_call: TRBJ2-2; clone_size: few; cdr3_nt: TGTGCCAGCAGTTACTCGACAGGGGATTGGAACACCGGGGAGCTGTTTTTT; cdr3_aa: CASSYSTGDWNTGELFF
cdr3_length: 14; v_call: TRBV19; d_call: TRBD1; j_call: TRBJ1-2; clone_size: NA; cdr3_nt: TGTGCCAGTAGTCCCCATGACAGGGTGGGTGGCTACACCTTC; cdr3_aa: CASSPHDRVGGYTF
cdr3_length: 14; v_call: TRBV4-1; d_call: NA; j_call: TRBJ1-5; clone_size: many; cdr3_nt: TGCGCCAGCAGCCAACTTCAGGCGGATCAGCCCCAGCATTTT; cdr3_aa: CASSQLQADQPQHF
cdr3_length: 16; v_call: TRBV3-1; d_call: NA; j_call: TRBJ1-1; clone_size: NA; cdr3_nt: TGTGCCAGCAGACCAAGACAGGAGGGGGTAACCACTGAAGCTTTCTTT; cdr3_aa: CASRPRQEGVTTEAFF
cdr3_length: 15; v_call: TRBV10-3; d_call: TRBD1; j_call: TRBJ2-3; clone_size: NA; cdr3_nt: TGTGCCATCAGTGAGCCAGGGACAGGGGCAGATACGCAGTATTTT; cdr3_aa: CAISEPGTGADTQYF
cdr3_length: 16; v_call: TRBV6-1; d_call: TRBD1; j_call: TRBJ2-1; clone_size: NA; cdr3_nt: TGTGCCAGCAGCCACAGGGGGCTAGCTAACCACAATGAGCAGTTCTTC; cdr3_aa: CASSHRGLANHNEQFF
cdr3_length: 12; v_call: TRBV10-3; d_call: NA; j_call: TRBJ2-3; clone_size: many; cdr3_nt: TGTGCCATCAGTGAGTCTAAAGATACGCAGTATTTT; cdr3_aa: CAISESKDTQYF
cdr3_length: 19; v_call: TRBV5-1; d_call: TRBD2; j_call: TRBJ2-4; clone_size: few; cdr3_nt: TGCGCCAGCAGCCCCCGGCATAGCGGGAATGAACTAGCCAAAAACATTCAGTACTTC; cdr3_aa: CASSPRHSGNELAKNIQYF
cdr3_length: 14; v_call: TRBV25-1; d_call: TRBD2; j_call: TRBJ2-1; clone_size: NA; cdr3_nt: TGTGCCAGTCGTTGGGGGGGCTCCTACAATGAGCAGTTCTTC; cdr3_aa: CASRWGGSYNEQFF
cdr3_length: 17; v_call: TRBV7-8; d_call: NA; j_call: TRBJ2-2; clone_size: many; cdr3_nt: TGTGCCAGCAGCTTAGCGTTCGGCCAGGGAAACACCGGGGAGCTGTTTTTT; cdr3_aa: CASSLAFGQGNTGELFF
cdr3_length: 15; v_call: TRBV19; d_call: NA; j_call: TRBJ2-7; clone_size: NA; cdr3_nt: TGTGCCAGTAGTATAAGTTCGGGCGGTCCTTACGAGCAGTACTTC; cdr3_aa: CASSISSGGPYEQYF
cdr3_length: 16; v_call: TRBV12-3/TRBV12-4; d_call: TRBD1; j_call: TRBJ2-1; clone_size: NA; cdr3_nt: TGTGCCAGCAGTTTAGCGAGGGGACAGGGTTACAATGAGCAGTTCTTC; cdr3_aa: CASSLARGQGYNEQFF
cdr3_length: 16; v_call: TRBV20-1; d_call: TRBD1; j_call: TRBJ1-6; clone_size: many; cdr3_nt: TGCAGTGCTAGGGAATCCGACAGGGGGCTGTATTCACCCCTCCACTTT; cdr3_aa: CSARESDRGLYSPLHF
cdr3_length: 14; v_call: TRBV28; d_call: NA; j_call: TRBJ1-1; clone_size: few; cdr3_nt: TGTGCCAGCAGTTCCTTAAGCGATAACACTGAAGCTTTCTTT; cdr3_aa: CASSSLSDNTEAFF
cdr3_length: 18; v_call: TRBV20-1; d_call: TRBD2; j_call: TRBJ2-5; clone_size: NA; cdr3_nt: TGCAGTGCTAGAGATCCCGCGACTAGCGGGGGACCACAAGAGACCCAGTACTTC; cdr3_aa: CSARDPATSGGPQETQYF
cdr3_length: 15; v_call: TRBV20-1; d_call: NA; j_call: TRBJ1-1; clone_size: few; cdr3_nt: TGCAGCCACGACCCGGGACAAGCAACCAACACTGAAGCTTTCTTT; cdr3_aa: CSHDPGQATNTEAFF
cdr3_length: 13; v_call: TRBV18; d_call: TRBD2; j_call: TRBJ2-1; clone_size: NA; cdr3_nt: TGTGCCAGCTCAGCGGGAGGGATCAATGAGCAGTTCTTC; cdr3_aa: CASSAGGINEQFF
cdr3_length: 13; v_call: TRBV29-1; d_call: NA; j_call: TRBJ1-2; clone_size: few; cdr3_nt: TGCAGCGTTGAAGGGGCCTCCAGGGGCGGCTACACCTTC; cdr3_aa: CSVEGASRGGYTF
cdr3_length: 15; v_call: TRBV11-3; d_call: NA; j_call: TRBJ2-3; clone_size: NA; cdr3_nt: TGTGCCAGCAGCTTAGAGCCAGGGGAAGCAGATACGCAGTATTTT; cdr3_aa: CASSLEPGEADTQYF
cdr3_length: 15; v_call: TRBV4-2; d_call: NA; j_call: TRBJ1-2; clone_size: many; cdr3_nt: TGTGCCAGCAGCCAAGAGAAAGCGGACCCCTCTGGCTACACCTTC; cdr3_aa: CASSQEKADPSGYTF
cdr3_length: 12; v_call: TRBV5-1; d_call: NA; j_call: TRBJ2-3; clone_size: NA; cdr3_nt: TGCGCCAGCAGAGGGGTCACAGATACGCAGTATTTT; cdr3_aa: CASRGVTDTQYF
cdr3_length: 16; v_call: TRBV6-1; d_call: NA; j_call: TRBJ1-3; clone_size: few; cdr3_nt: TGTGCCAGCAGTGAGGGCCCAAGGGCCTCTGGAAACACCATATATTTT; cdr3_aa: CASSEGPRASGNTIYF
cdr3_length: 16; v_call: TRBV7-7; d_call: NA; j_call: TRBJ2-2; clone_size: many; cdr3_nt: TGTGCCAGCAGCTCCCCCAGTGGCTTGAACACCGGGGAGCTGTTTTTT; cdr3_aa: CASSSPSGLNTGELFF
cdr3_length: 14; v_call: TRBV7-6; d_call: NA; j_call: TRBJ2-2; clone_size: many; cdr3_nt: TGTGCCAGCAGCTTTGGGGGGAGGACCGGGGAGCTGTTTTTT; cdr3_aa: CASSFGGRTGELFF
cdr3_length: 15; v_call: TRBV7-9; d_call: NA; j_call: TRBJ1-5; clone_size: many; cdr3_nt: TGTGCCAGCAGCTTTGAGGGGCTCGGCGATCAGCCCCAGCATTTT; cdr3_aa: CASSFEGLGDQPQHF
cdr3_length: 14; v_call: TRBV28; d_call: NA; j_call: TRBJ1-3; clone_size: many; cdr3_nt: TGTGCCAGCAGTCCACAGGAAGCTGGAAACACCATATATTTT; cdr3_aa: CASSPQEAGNTIYF
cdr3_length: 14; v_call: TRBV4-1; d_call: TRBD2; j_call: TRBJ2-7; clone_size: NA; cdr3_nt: TGCGCCAGCAGCCAAGGATCTAGCGGGAGCGAGCAGTACTTC; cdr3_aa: CASSQGSSGSEQYF
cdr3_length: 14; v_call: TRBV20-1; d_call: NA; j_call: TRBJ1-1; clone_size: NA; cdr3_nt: TGCAGTGCTAGAGTTGGGAACAGTAACACTGAAGCTTTCTTT; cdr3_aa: CSARVGNSNTEAFF
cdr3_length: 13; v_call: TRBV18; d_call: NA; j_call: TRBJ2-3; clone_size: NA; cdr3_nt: TGTGCCAGCTCACCGCTCATTCCAGATACGCAGTATTTT; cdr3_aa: CASSPLIPDTQYF
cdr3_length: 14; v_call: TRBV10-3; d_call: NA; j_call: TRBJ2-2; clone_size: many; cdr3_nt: TGTGCCATCAACAAGGGTGCGGACACCGGGGAGCTGTTTTTT; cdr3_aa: CAINKGADTGELFF
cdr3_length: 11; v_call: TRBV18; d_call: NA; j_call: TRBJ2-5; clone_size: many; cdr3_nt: TGTGCCAGCTCCCCGATGGAGACCCAGTACTTC; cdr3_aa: CASSPMETQYF
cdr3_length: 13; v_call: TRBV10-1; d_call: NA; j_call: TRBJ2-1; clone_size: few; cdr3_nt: TGCGCCAGCAGTGAGTTCCCGGGCGCCCACCGATTCTTC; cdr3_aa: CASSEFPGAHRFF
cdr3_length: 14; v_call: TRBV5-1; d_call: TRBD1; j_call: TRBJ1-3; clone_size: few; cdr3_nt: TGCGCCAGCAGCGGGGAACAGGGGGCAAACACCATATATTTT; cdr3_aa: CASSGEQGANTIYF
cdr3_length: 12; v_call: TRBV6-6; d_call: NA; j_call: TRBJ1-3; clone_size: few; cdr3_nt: TGTGCCAGCAAGACAGCTGGAAACACCATATATTTT; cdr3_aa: CASKTAGNTIYF
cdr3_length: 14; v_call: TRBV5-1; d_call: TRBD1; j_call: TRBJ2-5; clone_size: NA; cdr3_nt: TGCGCCAGCAGCGAGATCAACAGGGGTCAGACCCAGTACTTC; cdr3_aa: CASSEINRGQTQYF
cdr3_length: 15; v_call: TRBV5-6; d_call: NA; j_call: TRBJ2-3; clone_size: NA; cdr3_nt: TGTGCCAGCAGCTTGGTGGGCGCGAACACAGATACGCAGTATTTT; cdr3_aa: CASSLVGANTDTQYF
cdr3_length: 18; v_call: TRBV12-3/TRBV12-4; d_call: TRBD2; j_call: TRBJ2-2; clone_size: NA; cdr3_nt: TGTGCCAGCAGTGCTACGGGACTAGCGGGGGGGCCGGCCGGGGAGCTGTTTTTT; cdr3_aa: CASSATGLAGGPAGELFF
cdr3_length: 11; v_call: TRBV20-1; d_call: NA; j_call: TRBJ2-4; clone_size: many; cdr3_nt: TGCAGTGCTGAGGAAGTAAACATTCAGTACTTC; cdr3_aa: CSAEEVNIQYF